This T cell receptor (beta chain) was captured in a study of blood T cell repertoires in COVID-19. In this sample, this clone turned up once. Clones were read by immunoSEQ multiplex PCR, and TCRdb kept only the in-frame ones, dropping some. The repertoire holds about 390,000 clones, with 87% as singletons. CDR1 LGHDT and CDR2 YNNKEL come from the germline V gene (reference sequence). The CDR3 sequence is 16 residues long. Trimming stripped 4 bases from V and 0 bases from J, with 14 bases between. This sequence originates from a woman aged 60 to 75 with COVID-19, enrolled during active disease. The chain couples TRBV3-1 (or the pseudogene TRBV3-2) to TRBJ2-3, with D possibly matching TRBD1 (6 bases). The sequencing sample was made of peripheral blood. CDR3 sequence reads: CASSRLGGSSTDTQYF. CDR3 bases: TGTGCCAGCAGCCGCCTAGGGGGTTCTAGCACAGATACGCAGTATTTT.